The source of this T cell receptor beta chain is a study of shared clonotypes between healthy human individuals. Study results and limitations: What rarefaction showed was incomplete sorted-subset sequencing despite large depth. Clonotypes shared by all four donors outscored non-shared clonotypes in generation probability.

The germline CDR1 and CDR2 sequences are SQVTM and ANQGSEA. The CDR3 length is 15 residues. A note on this clone: Antigen: not known. A much larger clone differs from this one at a single base, so this may be a read error.

About 30,000 T cell genomes, or about 0.2 ug DNA, went into the sorted-subset replicate PCRs. Sequencing used immunoSEQ multiplex PCR; TCRdb keeps in-frame clones, though not all of them. The profile covers about 1 million clones, with around 78% appearing a single time and more than 0.45% taken by the ten largest. This sequence was found in a young man in good health. Some clones in this sample may be carry-over from other donors' samples. The rearrangement joins TRBV29-1 to TRBJ1-4; perhaps TRBD1 as D (5 bases). Sequenced material: memory CD4+ T cells from PBMCs. Subset indicated: CD45RA-negative fraction. CDR3 sequence (DNA): TGCAGCGTTGAAGGGCGTGGCAGGGCCGAAGGAAAACTGCTTTTT. It translates to CSVEGRGRAEGKLLF.